The 10 T cell receptor beta chains presented below share a single source sample, sequenced in a study of shared clonotypes between healthy human individuals. The data were produced by immunoSEQ multiplex PCR, yet TCRdb's version contains in-frame clones alone and is incomplete. The data show around 1,000,000 clones, approximately 80% seen once. Input material: memory CD4+ T cells from PBMCs. Regarding subset: CD45RA-negative fraction. These TCRs come from a man aged 18 to 29 in good health. Some clones in this sample may be carry-over from other donors' samples.

This clone was detected many times. The CDR3 region has the DNA TGTGCCACCAGCAGAGAGGGTCGGACTAGCGGGAGCTACGAGCAGTACTTC. It is translated as CATSREGRTSGSYEQYF. The chain recombines TRBV15 with TRBJ2-7; 13 nucleotides agree with TRBD2. Trimming at V came to 0 bases and at J to 3 bases, leaving 5 bases not matched to a gene. The CDR3 consists of 17 residues. In germline, CDR1 is LNHNV, CDR2 YYDKDF (reference sequence).

This chain uses TRBV9 with TRBJ1-1; D is perhaps TRBD1 (6 bases). This CDR3 spans 13 amino acids. Germline CDR1 is SGDLS and CDR2 is YYNGEE. Trimming left V 0 bases short and J 13 bases short, with 16 bases between. DNA for the CDR3: TGTGCCAGCAGCGTAGAGGACAGCCAGAAGCTTTTCTTT. Its protein is CASSVEDSQKLFF. Filled out from reference TRBV9 and TRBJ1-1, the complete variable domain reads DSGVTQTPKHLITATGQRVTLRCSPRSGDLSVYWYQQSLDQGLQFLIQYYNGEERAKGNILERFSAQQFPDLHSELNLSSLELGDSALYFCASSVEDSQKLFFGQGTRLTVV.

The rearrangement links TRBV19 to TRBJ2-7; D may match TRBD1 or TRBD2 (5 bases each). This CDR3 is 13 amino acids long. The germline V gene encodes CDR1 LNHDA and CDR2 SQIVND (reference sequence). The germline V and J ends were trimmed by 9 bases and 1 base, with 13 bases remaining between them. CDR3 coding DNA: TGTGCCAGCGGTGAGGGGCCGTCCTACGAGCAGTACTTC. Translating gives CASGEGPSYEQYF.

V and J are TRBV18 and TRBJ1-6, with D possibly matching TRBD1 (6 bases). CDR3 size: 15 residues. The V end lost 3 bases, the J end lost 6 bases, and 12 bases lay between the germline ends. Germline assignment: CDR1 KGHSH and CDR2 LQKENI. The chain's CDR3 is CASSPPDRFNSPLHF. The CDR3 DNA sequence: TGTGCCAGCTCACCTCCTGACAGGTTTAATTCACCCCTCCACTTT.

Remarks on this clone: The missing conserved phenylalanine or tryptophan at the end of this CDR3 makes a read error likely. The chain employs TRBV18 and TRBJ2-3; D is uncertain. This CDR3 spans 13 amino acids. The V end was cut by 2 bases, the J end by 5 bases, with 8 bases between. Germline loops: CDR1 KGHSH, CDR2 LQKENI. The CDR3 loop reads CASSPMWVDTQYS. DNA for the CDR3: TGTGCCAGCTCACCAATGTGGGTAGATACGCAGTATTCT.

On this clone: Other DNA sequences of this sample code for an identical CDR3. The chain uses TRBV5-1 and TRBJ2-5; unclear D gene. Germline V gene sequence: CDR1 SGHRS, CDR2 YFSETQ. This CDR3 is 13 amino acids long. The V gene lost 0 bases and the J gene lost 2 bases, with 5 bases spanning the gap. CDR3 in DNA: TGCGCCAGCAGCTTGGAAGGTCAAGAGACCCAGTACTTC. Translation: CASSLEGQETQYF.

The V and J genes are TRBV28 and TRBJ1-1; D might be TRBD1 (5 bases). Trimming took 6 bases from V and 0 from J, leaving 20 bases between them. CDR3 length: 17 amino acids. The germline V gene encodes CDR1 MDHEN and CDR2 SYDVKM. The chain's CDR3 is CASSPPIGAGVNTEAFF. CDR3 sequence (DNA): TGTGCCAGCAGCCCCCCCATTGGGGCCGGGGTGAACACTGAAGCTTTCTTT.

This clone was counted between two and nine times. The rearrangement uses TRBV2 and TRBJ1-5, with D possibly matching TRBD1 (6 bases). The V and J ends lost 6 bases and 6 bases respectively, with 12 bases between them. The CDR3 length is 13 residues. CDR1 and CDR2 from the germline V gene are SNHLY and FYNNEI. The CDR3 sequence is CASRQGSGQPQHF. DNA of the CDR3: TGTGCCAGCAGACAGGGTTCGGGTCAGCCCCAGCATTTT.

This clone has a count of ten or more. This chain links TRBV10-3 with TRBJ1-1, with 9 bases fitting TRBD1. This CDR3 is 14 amino acids long. Per the germline V gene, CDR1 is ENHRY and CDR2 is SYGVKD. V gave up 9 bases and J gave up 4 bases; unmatched junction bases: 9. CDR3 protein: CAITSDRGGTEAFF. The CDR3 DNA follows: TGTGCCATAACCTCGGACAGGGGAGGCACTGAAGCTTTCTTT.

The rearrangement joins TRBV13 to TRBJ2-7; D gene unclear. The V gene lost 5 bases and the J gene lost 6 bases, with 14 bases spanning the gap. The length of the CDR3 is 13 residues. Germline CDR1 reads PRHDT; CDR2 reads FYEKMQ (reference sequence). DNA of the CDR3: TGTGCCAGCAGCCCCCAGGTGCCGGGCGAGCAGTACTTC. Translating gives CASSPQVPGEQYF.